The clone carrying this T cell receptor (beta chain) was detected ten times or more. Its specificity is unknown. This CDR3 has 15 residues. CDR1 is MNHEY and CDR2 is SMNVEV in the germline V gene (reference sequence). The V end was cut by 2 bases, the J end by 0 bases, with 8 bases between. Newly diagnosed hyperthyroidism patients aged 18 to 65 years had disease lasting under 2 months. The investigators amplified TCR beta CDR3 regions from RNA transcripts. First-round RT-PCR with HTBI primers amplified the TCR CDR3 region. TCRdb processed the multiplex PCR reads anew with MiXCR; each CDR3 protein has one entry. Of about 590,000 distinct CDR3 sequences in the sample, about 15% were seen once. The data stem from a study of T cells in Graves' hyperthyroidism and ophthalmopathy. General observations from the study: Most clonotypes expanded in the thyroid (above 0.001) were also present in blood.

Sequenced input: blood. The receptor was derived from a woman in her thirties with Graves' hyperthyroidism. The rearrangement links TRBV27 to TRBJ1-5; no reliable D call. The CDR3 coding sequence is TGTGCCAGCAGTTTACGGGGTGATAGCAATCAGCCCCAGCATTTT. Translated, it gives CASSLRGDSNQPQHF.